Presented here are 5 T cell receptor beta chains from one specimen sequenced in a study of stem cell transplantation in POMP-related autoinflammatory disease. Clones were sequenced by immunoSEQ multiplex PCR, and TCRdb holds only the in-frame ones, with some missing. Of 4,500 to 6,000 clones in the sample, more than 85% were seen once. The material sequenced was CD8+ T cells from PBMCs, taken after stem cell transplantation. These receptors originate from a human patient with POMP-related autoinflammation and immune dysregulation (PRAID). These T cells may partly come from the graft donor.

This chain's CDR3 is CASNSRGEAMNTEAFF. CDR3 in DNA: TGTGCCAGCAACAGTAGGGGAGAGGCAATGAACACTGAAGCTTTCTTT. This chain connects TRBV5-6 to TRBJ1-1; D possibly corresponds to TRBD1 (5 bases). This CDR3 has 16 amino acids. Germline V gene sequence: CDR1 SGHDT, CDR2 YYEEEE. The V and J ends lost 6 bases and 0 bases respectively, with 18 bases between them. Looking up the rest from reference TRBV5-6 and TRBJ1-1 gives the full variable domain: DAGVTQSPTHLIKTRGQQVTLRCSPKSGHDTVSWYQQALGQGPQFIFQYYEEEERQRGNFPDRFSGHQFPNYSSELNVNALLLGDSALYLCASNSRGEAMNTEAFFGQGTRLTVV.

The gene calls are TRBV28 and TRBJ1-5; 7 bases align to TRBD1. CDR3 length equals 19 residues. V gave up 6 bases and J gave up 0 bases; unmatched junction bases: 17. Germline CDR1 and CDR2: MDHEN and SYDVKM. The CDR3 sequence is CASSFLSGTDFYSNQPQHF. The CDR3 DNA reads as TGTGCCAGCAGCTTCCTGTCCGGGACAGATTTCTATAGCAATCAGCCCCAGCATTTT.

CDR3 sequence (DNA): TGTGCCAGCAGCCCGGTAGCGGGAGGGGCCTACAATGAGCAGTTCTTC. As protein: CASSPVAGGAYNEQFF. V and J are TRBV27 and TRBJ2-1; TRBD2 matches 11 bases. Germline assignment: CDR1 MNHEY and CDR2 SMNVEV (reference sequence). CDR3 length: 16 residues. Losses at the gene ends were 6 bases for V and 2 bases for J; bases not matched to a gene: 6.

The chain recombines TRBV24-1 with TRBJ1-2; 10 bases match TRBD1. J gave up 5 bases and V 4 bases, and 6 bases lay outside the gene matches. Germline V gene data show CDR1 as KGHDR and CDR2 as SFDVKD. The CDR3 contains 15 residues. The CDR3 nucleotides read TGTGCCACCAGTGACAGGGACAGGGGTCGGTATGGCTACACCTTC. Protein product: CATSDRDRGRYGYTF.

The chain links TRBV4-3 to TRBJ2-1, with a weak D call TRBD2 (6 bases). Per the germline V gene, CDR1 is LGHNA and CDR2 is YSLEER. The CDR3 is 16 amino acids. V shed 0 bases and J shed 7 bases, with 16 bases lying between them. CDR3 sequence (DNA): TGCGCCAGCAGCCAAGAGGAGGCTAGCGCCGGGAATGAGCAGTTCTTC. Residues: CASSQEEASAGNEQFF.